Presented here are 25 T cell receptor beta chains from one specimen sequenced in a study of PD-L1 blockade in urothelial cancer. Time point given: pretreatment peripheral blood. Assay: immunoSEQ multiplex PCR; the TCRdb copy retains only in-frame clones and omits some. The repertoire has about 53,000 clones, approximately 88% of them found once; the top ten carry about 15%. Here the sequenced sample was PBMCs, taken around atezolizumab (anti-PD-L1) treatment. These receptors were obtained from a woman aged 60-75 years with urothelial cancer.

This rearrangement joins TRBV5-1 to TRBJ2-5; maybe TRBD1 (5 bases). In germline, CDR1 is SGHRS, CDR2 YFSETQ. The V end was cut by 4 bases, the J end by 5 bases, with 9 bases between. This CDR3 comprises 12 residues. CDR3 amino acids: CASSRPGETQYF. DNA for the CDR3: TGCGCCAGCAGCCGACCAGGGGAGACCCAGTACTTC.

The chain combines TRBV6-1 with TRBJ1-2; D gene uncertain. Germline V gene data show CDR1 as MNHNS and CDR2 as SASEGT. CDR3 length: 12 residues. The V gene lost 2 bases and the J gene lost 6 bases, with 7 bases spanning the gap. The DNA for the CDR3 is TGTGCCAGCAGTGAACGGCGGGATGGCTACACCTTC. Translated, it gives CASSERRDGYTF.

The genes are TRBV4-3 and TRBJ2-3; maybe TRBD2 (6 bases). This CDR3 is 15 amino acids long. The germline V gene has CDR1 LGHNA and CDR2 YSLEER. Trimming shortened V by 1 base and J by 2 bases, and 10 bases separated the two germline ends. CDR3 sequence reads: CASSQAGVYTDTQYF. The DNA for the CDR3 is TGCGCCAGCAGCCAAGCGGGAGTATACACAGATACGCAGTATTTT.

V gene TRBV11-3 combines with J gene TRBJ2-2; TRBD2 is a possible D gene (5 bases). V was cut by 5 bases and J by 5 bases, with 9 bases left in between. CDR3 size: 13 residues. The germline V gene encodes CDR1 SGHNT and CDR2 YENEEA. The CDR3 here is CASSRRGTGELFF. The CDR3, as DNA: TGTGCCAGCAGCCGACGAGGGACCGGGGAGCTGTTTTTT.

CDR3 nucleotides: TGTGCCAGCAGGGCGGGAATAGCCAAAAACATTCAGTACTTC. Its translation: CASRAGIAKNIQYF. The V call is TRBV2, the J call TRBJ2-4; D is possibly TRBD2 (6 bases). CDR1 is SNHLY and CDR2 is FYNNEI in the germline V gene. There are 14 residues in the CDR3. With 6 bases removed from V and 0 bases from J, the gap between germline ends came to 9 bases.

The chain carries TRBV5-5 and TRBJ1-2; the D gene is possibly TRBD1 (6 bases). CDR1 SGHKS and CDR2 YYEKEE come from the germline V gene (reference sequence). CDR3 length: 14 amino acids. V was clipped by 3 bases and J by 5 bases, with 14 bases between them. CDR3 sequence reads: CASSSEQGRYGYTF. Written as DNA, the CDR3 is TGTGCCAGCAGCTCTGAACAGGGTCGTTATGGCTACACCTTC.

The gene calls are TRBV4-1 and TRBJ2-7; 7 bases align to TRBD1. The germline V gene has CDR1 MGHRA and CDR2 YSYEKL. V gave up 4 bases and J gave up 0 bases; unmatched junction bases: 12. CDR3 size: 17 residues. In DNA, the CDR3 is TGCGCCAGCAGCCTAAGAGGGGGCCCCCGGGGCTCCTACGAGCAGTACTTC. This encodes CASSLRGGPRGSYEQYF.

In this sample, this clone turned up a few times. Within the sample, other DNA sequences also encode this same CDR3. The chain uses TRBV5-4 and TRBJ1-2, with 8 positions matching TRBD1. Germline lookup yields CDR1 SGHNT and CDR2 YYREEE (reference sequence). V lost 0 bases, J lost 4 bases, and 2 bases stayed unmatched. This CDR3 comprises 14 residues. For the CDR3, the DNA is TGTGCCAGCAGCTTGGACAGGGGGTTCTATGGCTACACCTTC. Its protein is CASSLDRGFYGYTF.

V is TRBV5-6 and J is TRBJ2-7; 11 bases line up with TRBD1. After removal of 1 base from V and 4 bases from J, the junction contained 4 bases not matched to a gene. Germline lookup yields CDR1 SGHDT and CDR2 YYEEEE. The length of the CDR3 is 15 residues. The CDR3 nucleotides are TGTGCCAGCAGCTTGTGGGACAGGGGGGGGTACGAGCAGTACTTC. It is translated as CASSLWDRGGYEQYF.

V and J are TRBV4-1 and TRBJ2-7, with no clear D. The CDR3 extends over 14 amino acids. Germline lookup yields CDR1 MGHRA and CDR2 YSYEKL. V was clipped by 1 base and J by 3 bases, with 10 bases between them. CDR3 DNA sequence: TGCGCCAGCAGCCAAGTCGAGCTTCACTACGAGCAGTACTTC. Residues: CASSQVELHYEQYF.

This clone was detected only once. This chain connects TRBV19 to TRBJ2-7; no clear D gene. This CDR3 is built from 11 residues. V gave up 3 bases and J gave up 3 bases, with 3 bases separating them. Germline V gene data show CDR1 as LNHDA and CDR2 as SQIVND (reference sequence). CDR3 amino acids: CASSIYYEQYF. For the CDR3, the DNA is TGTGCCAGTAGTATCTACTACGAGCAGTACTTC.

This chain uses TRBV6-4 with TRBJ2-3; D is unclear. The germline gives CDR1 MRHNA, CDR2 SNTAGT. The ends were cut back, 0 bases at V and 4 bases at J, with 5 bases in the middle. CDR3 length: 13 residues. CDR3 DNA sequence: TGTGCCAGCAGTGACTCGACTGCAGATACGCAGTATTTT. Translated, it gives CASSDSTADTQYF.

This sequence joins TRBV2 and TRBJ2-7; possibly TRBD1 for D (5 bases). V lost 4 bases and J 3 bases, leaving 10 bases between the germline ends. CDR3 length: 13 residues. Germline-derived CDR1 and CDR2 are SNHLY and FYNNEI. CDR3 region: CASSVGVNYEQYF. The CDR3 bases are TGTGCCAGCAGTGTAGGGGTGAACTACGAGCAGTACTTC.

The CDR3 is CASSQYRSEKLFF. CDR3 nucleotide sequence: TGCGCCAGCAGCCAGTACAGGAGTGAAAAACTGTTTTTT. The chain uses TRBV4-1 and TRBJ1-4; TRBD1 is a possible D gene (5 bases). This CDR3 is built from 13 residues. CDR1 MGHRA and CDR2 YSYEKL come from the germline V gene. The V gene lost 3 bases and the J gene lost 7 bases, with 9 bases spanning the gap.

The V call is TRBV2, the J call TRBJ1-1; D is undetermined. Germline-derived CDR1 and CDR2 are SNHLY and FYNNEI. CDR3 length: 13 residues. Trimming stripped 6 bases from V and 1 base from J, with 9 bases between. The CDR3 DNA is TGTGCCAGCAGGAACACAAGGAACACTGAAGCTTTCTTT. As protein: CASRNTRNTEAFF.

In its sample, this clone was seen once. Written as DNA, the CDR3 is TGTGCCATCAGTCGACAGGGGGCCATTGGTGAGCAGTTCTTC. Encoded protein: CAISRQGAIGEQFF. The genes are TRBV10-3 and TRBJ2-1, with TRBD1 matching over 10 bases. Unmatched junction bases numbered 7, after V lost 5 bases and J lost 9 bases. The CDR3 totals 14 residues. Germline loops: CDR1 ENHRY, CDR2 SYGVKD.

The CDR3 here is CASSQDRNSGQPQHF. The CDR3 nucleotides read TGCGCCAGCAGCCAAGACCGGAACAGTGGTCAGCCCCAGCATTTT. The chain recombines TRBV4-3 with TRBJ1-5; D is uncertain. Germline V gene sequence: CDR1 LGHNA, CDR2 YSLEER. The CDR3 has 15 amino acids. Trimming removed 0 bases at V and 6 bases at J, with 12 bases between.

This chain links TRBV19 with TRBJ2-7; TRBD2 might be the D (6 bases). Trimming took 10 bases from V and 2 from J, leaving 18 bases between them. This CDR3 is built from 14 residues. Per the germline V gene, CDR1 is LNHDA and CDR2 is SQIVND (reference sequence). The DNA of the CDR3 is TGTGCCACCGCGTTGGGGGGACGTACCTACGAGCAGTACTTC. This gives the protein CATALGGRTYEQYF.

This clone was picked up a small number of times. The chain recombines TRBV7-2 with TRBJ1-1, with D unresolved. CDR1 SGHTA and CDR2 FQGNSA come from the germline V gene. CDR3 length: 16 residues. Trimming cost V 5 bases and J 0 bases, with 16 bases left between them. CDR3 sequence reads: CASSLSGRQMNTEAFF. The CDR3 DNA follows: TGTGCCAGCAGCCTCTCAGGTAGGCAGATGAACACTGAAGCTTTCTTT.

This clone was recorded once. The V gene is TRBV9, the J gene TRBJ1-3; D uncertain. The germline V gene encodes CDR1 SGDLS and CDR2 YYNGEE. V was shortened by 3 bases and J by 10 bases, with 20 bases between the two germline ends. The CDR3 runs 15 residues. The DNA of the CDR3 is TGTGCCAGCAGCGCCGAGACGGGTGATGGCAAGACCATATATTTT. Protein: CASSAETGDGKTIYF.

The rearrangement joins TRBV27 to TRBJ2-3; 8 bases fit TRBD1. The length of the CDR3 is 15 residues. Per germline, CDR1 MNHEY and CDR2 SMNVEV (reference sequence). The ends lost 0 bases at V and 3 bases at J; junction bases unmatched: 2. This CDR3 is CASSLSTGVTDTQYF. CDR3 DNA sequence: TGTGCCAGCAGTTTATCGACAGGGGTTACAGATACGCAGTATTTT.

The chain couples TRBV20-1 to TRBJ2-7; 7 nucleotides match TRBD2. The germline V gene has CDR1 DFQATT and CDR2 SNEGSKA (reference sequence). The junction had 2 bases not matched to a gene; V was cut back by 6 bases and J by 3 bases. The CDR3 loop spans 11 amino acids. In nucleotides, the CDR3 is TGCAGTGCGGGGGGGGTCTACGAGCAGTACTTC. Translation: CSAGGVYEQYF.

The chain is built from TRBV11-3 and TRBJ2-3; no firm D call. V was cut by 0 bases and J by 5 bases, with 12 bases left in between. The CDR3 consists of 15 residues. From germline, CDR1 is SGHNT and CDR2 YENEEA. This CDR3 reads CASSLDPGSGDTQYF. The CDR3 DNA sequence: TGTGCCAGCAGCTTAGACCCAGGTTCAGGAGATACGCAGTATTTT.

The genes are TRBV5-5 and TRBJ2-7, with D hard to call. This CDR3 has 15 amino acids. Deletions cut 0 bases from V and 6 bases from J, with 16 bases between. Germline CDR1 reads SGHKS; CDR2 reads YYEKEE (reference sequence). CDR3 protein: CASSLAPLVVGEQYF. CDR3 bases: TGTGCCAGCAGCTTGGCTCCTCTAGTGGTCGGCGAGCAGTACTTC.

This clone was recorded a few times. The gene calls are TRBV5-5 and TRBJ1-3, with 11 bases aligning to TRBD1. CDR1 is SGHKS and CDR2 is YYEKEE in the germline V gene (reference sequence). This CDR3 has 17 amino acids. The V gene end was trimmed by 4 bases and the J gene end by 0 bases; junction bases not matched to a gene: 6. The CDR3 reads CASSTGTGGRSGNTIYF. DNA of the CDR3: TGTGCCAGCAGCACCGGGACAGGGGGGCGCTCTGGAAACACCATATATTTT.